Sequencing of this T cell receptor beta chain was carried out in a study of blood T cell repertoires in COVID-19. Across the study: Whether acute or convalescent, the COVID-19 samples came from the United States, Italy and Spain.

Here immunoSEQ multiplex PCR was the method, and the copy in TCRdb shows in-frame clones only, minus some. This sample has 200,000 to 250,000 clones, with 75% to 90% found just once. Participant ages covered roughly 18 to 90 years across 20 to 25 US areas. Grouping used clinical history reported by participants in a survey and questionnaire. Germline CDR1 is KGHSH and CDR2 is LQKENI. This CDR3 contains 13 residues. Trimming removed 8 bases from V and 6 bases from J, with 14 bases in between. Sequencing used PBMCs or T cells enriched from blood (not recorded which). This chain links TRBV18 with TRBJ2-1; D uncertain. The TCR was taken from a woman aged 18-29 years in a cohort exposed to, infected with or recovered from COVID-19 (not recorded which). Here the CDR3 reads CASTKDRSNEQFF. The DNA of the CDR3 is TGTGCCAGCACAAAAGATCGCTCCAATGAGCAGTTCTTC.